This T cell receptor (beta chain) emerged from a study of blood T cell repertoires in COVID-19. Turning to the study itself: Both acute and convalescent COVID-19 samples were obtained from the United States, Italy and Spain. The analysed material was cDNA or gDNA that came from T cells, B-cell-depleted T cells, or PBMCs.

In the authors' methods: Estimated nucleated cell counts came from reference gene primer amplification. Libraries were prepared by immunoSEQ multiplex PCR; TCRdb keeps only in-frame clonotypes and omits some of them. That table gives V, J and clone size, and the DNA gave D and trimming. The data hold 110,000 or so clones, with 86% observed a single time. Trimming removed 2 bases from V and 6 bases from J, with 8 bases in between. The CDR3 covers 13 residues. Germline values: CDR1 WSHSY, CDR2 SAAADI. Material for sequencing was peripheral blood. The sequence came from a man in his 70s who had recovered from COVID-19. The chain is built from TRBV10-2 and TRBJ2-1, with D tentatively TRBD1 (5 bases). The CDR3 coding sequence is TGCGCCAGCAGTGAGCAGGGCCTCAATGAGCAGTTCTTC. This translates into CASSEQGLNEQFF.